This T cell receptor (beta chain) was captured in a study of radiotherapy plus CTLA-4 blockade in lung cancer. Study summary: Around 20% of enrolled patients responded objectively, and approximately 30% had disease control.

The germline V gene has CDR1 SGHRS and CDR2 YFSETQ. The trim removed 5 bases at V and 4 bases at J, leaving 10 bases unmatched. This CDR3 is built from 15 residues. The data were produced by immunoSEQ multiplex PCR, yet TCRdb's version contains in-frame clones alone and is incomplete. Of approximately 94,000 clones in the sample, roughly 80% were seen once. CTLA-4 blockade using ipilimumab, together with focal radiation, was received by patients with chemo-refractory metastatic non-small-cell lung cancer. This clone was seen just once. The antigen remains unidentified. General observations from the study: TCR clones originating in tumors grew in number in blood after radiotherapy plus ipilimumab. Among reported predictors of response, early blood T cell clone dynamics with interferon-beta performed best.

The receptor comes from a human donor with non-small cell lung cancer that progressed on radiotherapy plus ipilimumab. Here the sequenced sample was peripheral blood, taken from a patient treated with radiotherapy plus ipilimumab. The chain has TRBV5-1 and TRBJ1-2; 8 bases fit TRBD1. DNA for the CDR3: TGCGCCAGCAGTATTTCCAGGGGGCAAAGCTATGGCTACACCTTC. It encodes CASSISRGQSYGYTF.